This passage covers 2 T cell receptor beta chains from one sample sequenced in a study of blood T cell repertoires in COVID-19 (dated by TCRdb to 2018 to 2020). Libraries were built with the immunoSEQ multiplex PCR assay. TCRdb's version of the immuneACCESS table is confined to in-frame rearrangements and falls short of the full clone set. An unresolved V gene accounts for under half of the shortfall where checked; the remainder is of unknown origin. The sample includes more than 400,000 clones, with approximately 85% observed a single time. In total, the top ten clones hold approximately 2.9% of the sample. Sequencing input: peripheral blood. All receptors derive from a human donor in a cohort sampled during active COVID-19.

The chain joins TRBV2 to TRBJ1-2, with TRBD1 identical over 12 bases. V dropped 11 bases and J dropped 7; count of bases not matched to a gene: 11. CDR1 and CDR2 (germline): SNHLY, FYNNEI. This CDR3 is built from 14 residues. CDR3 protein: CASLGGTGGFGYTF. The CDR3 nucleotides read TGTGCCTCCCTAGGCGGGACAGGGGGCTTTGGCTACACCTTC.

CDR3 amino acids: CASSQDPGVAETQYF. The CDR3 DNA reads TGCGCCAGCAGCCAAGATCCAGGGGTGGCGGAGACCCAGTACTTC. The genes are TRBV4-1 and TRBJ2-5; a weak D match, TRBD1 (6 bases). CDR1 is MGHRA and CDR2 is YSYEKL in the germline V gene. The V end lost 0 bases, the J end lost 5 bases, and 13 bases lay between the germline ends. This CDR3 has 15 residues.